Presented here are 24 T cell receptor beta chains from one specimen sequenced in a study of blood T cell repertoires in COVID-19. The assay was immunoSEQ multiplex PCR, and TCRdb's table has in-frame clones only and misses some. Among 120,000 to 150,000 clones listed, approximately 85% were seen once. Sequencing used peripheral blood. These receptors all come from a woman older than 75 with acute or convalescent COVID-19.

In DNA, the CDR3 is TGTGCCAGCAGTTTTCGCGTCGATCAGCCCCAGCATTTT. Translation: CASSFRVDQPQHF. The V gene is TRBV27, the J gene TRBJ1-5; the D is unclear. CDR3 size: 13 residues. Germline CDR1 is MNHEY and CDR2 is SMNVEV (reference sequence). V lost 3 bases and J lost 5, with 8 bases in between.

In its sample, this clone was seen once. The V and J genes are TRBV30 and TRBJ1-2; no firm D call. V lost 0 bases and J 2 bases, leaving 16 bases between the germline ends. The length of the CDR3 is 16 residues. Germline V gene lookup returns CDR1 GTSNPN and CDR2 SVGIG (reference sequence). CDR3 nucleotide sequence: TGTGCCTGGAGTGTACACCCGGGGATCGGGAACTATGGCTACACCTTC. It translates to CAWSVHPGIGNYGYTF.

This sequence joins TRBV15 and TRBJ2-7, with D perhaps matching TRBD2 (5 bases). V was shortened by 1 base and J by 5 bases, with 9 bases between the two germline ends. Germline V CDR1 and CDR2: LNHNV, YYDKDF (reference sequence). This CDR3 has 13 amino acids. CDR3 amino acids: CATSRGPGDEQYF. Here the CDR3 DNA reads TGTGCCACCAGCAGAGGTCCCGGGGACGAGCAGTACTTC.

The gene calls are TRBV5-1 and TRBJ2-1, with 9 positions matching TRBD1. Germline CDR1 SGHRS, CDR2 YFSETQ. The CDR3 has 15 amino acids. The junction had 4 bases not matched to a gene; V was cut back by 4 bases and J by 2 bases. CDR3 DNA: TGCGCCAGCAGCCCCGGACAGGGGACCTACAATGAGCAGTTCTTC. This translates into CASSPGQGTYNEQFF. The full variable domain, its missing parts supplied by reference TRBV5-1 and TRBJ2-1, is KAGVTQTPRYLIKTRGQQVTLSCSPISGHRSVSWYQQTPGQGLQFLFEYFSETQRNKGNFPGRFSGRQFSNSRSEMNVSTLELGDSALYLCASSPGQGTYNEQFFGPGTRLTVL.

This chain connects TRBV4-1 to TRBJ2-7; D gene uncertain. Germline V gene lookup returns CDR1 MGHRA and CDR2 YSYEKL. V shed 3 bases and J shed 3 bases, with 3 bases lying between them. CDR3 length equals 11 residues. Here the CDR3 reads CASSHHYEQYF. The DNA of the CDR3 is TGCGCCAGCAGCCACCACTACGAGCAGTACTTC.

This clone came up a few times. The rearrangement uses TRBV5-1 and TRBJ2-2, with a tentative D call TRBD1 (6 bases). The CDR3 extends over 15 amino acids. The germline V and J ends were trimmed by 0 bases and 5 bases, with 11 bases remaining between them. Germline V lookup: CDR1 SGHRS, CDR2 YFSETQ. Here the CDR3 reads CASSLVPGQTGELFF. The CDR3 nucleotides are TGCGCCAGCAGCTTGGTTCCCGGACAGACCGGGGAGCTGTTTTTT.

The CDR3 reads CASTLGLTTDTQYF. The CDR3 DNA follows: TGTGCCAGCACTTTGGGACTAACCACAGATACGCAGTATTTT. J is TRBJ2-3 and V is TRBV6-5; TRBD2 matches 7 bases. Germline V CDR1 and CDR2: MNHEY, SVGAGI. The V and J ends lost 7 bases and 2 bases, in that order; junction bases with no gene match: 6. The CDR3 runs 14 residues.

The chain has TRBV7-9 and TRBJ1-1, with D perhaps matching TRBD1 (5 bases). The V gene lost 10 bases and the J gene lost 5 bases, with 17 bases spanning the gap. The CDR3 spans 13 residues. Germline V gene data show CDR1 as SEHNR and CDR2 as FQNEAQ (reference sequence). CDR3 residues: CATRRGMRTEAFF. CDR3 nucleotides: TGTGCCACGCGACGGGGGATGCGGACTGAAGCTTTCTTT.

The chain uses TRBV2 and TRBJ1-4; 7 bases are shared with TRBD1. J lost 7 bases, V lost 5 bases, and 10 bases had no gene match. Germline lookup yields CDR1 SNHLY and CDR2 FYNNEI. This CDR3 spans 15 amino acids. The CDR3 is CASSSNRGPGEKLFF. The DNA of the CDR3 is TGTGCCAGCAGTTCTAACAGGGGTCCGGGTGAAAAACTGTTTTTT.

The chain uses TRBV5-1 and TRBJ1-6, with 8 positions matching TRBD1. The V segment lost 3 bases and the J segment 7 bases; nucleotides outside the gene matches: 12. Per germline, CDR1 SGHRS and CDR2 YFSETQ. The CDR3 runs 17 residues. The CDR3 spells CASSWNRQGAGNSPLHF. CDR3 sequence (DNA): TGCGCCAGCAGCTGGAACAGGCAGGGGGCGGGGAATTCACCCCTCCACTTT.

V is TRBV5-6 and J is TRBJ2-1; possible D gene TRBD1, 6 bases. This CDR3 has 16 residues. Germline V gene data show CDR1 as SGHDT and CDR2 as YYEEEE. The V end was cut by 0 bases, the J end by 7 bases, with 17 bases between. In nucleotides, the CDR3 is TGTGCCAGCAGCTTGGGGCTGGGACATCTAATGAATGAGCAGTTCTTC. Translating gives CASSLGLGHLMNEQFF.

V gene TRBV5-4 combines with J gene TRBJ2-7; 8 bases match TRBD1. The germline CDR1 and CDR2 sequences are SGHNT and YYREEE (reference sequence). With 3 bases clipped from V and 0 bases from J, the junction kept 8 bases outside the gene matches. The CDR3 runs to 16 residues. CDR3 in amino acids: CASSSPGQETSYEQYF. CDR3 nucleotide sequence: TGTGCCAGCAGCTCTCCGGGACAGGAGACCTCCTACGAGCAGTACTTC.

The chain carries TRBV25-1 and TRBJ1-2; 8 bases map to TRBD1. Germline CDR1 is MGHDK and CDR2 is SYGVNS. This CDR3 comprises 16 residues. The J segment lost 0 bases and the V segment lost 1 base, leaving 4 bases of the junction unmatched. For the CDR3, the DNA is TGTGCCAGCAGTGAATTGGGGGACAGGACTAACTATGGCTACACCTTC. Protein sequence: CASSELGDRTNYGYTF.

V and J are TRBV7-8 and TRBJ2-1; a possible D gene is TRBD2 (5 bases). From germline, CDR1 is SGHVS and CDR2 FQNEAQ. The CDR3 extends over 17 amino acids. V was cut by 0 bases and J by 6 bases, with 18 bases left in between. The CDR3: CASSLARVNSRRNEQFF. The CDR3 DNA is TGTGCCAGCAGCTTAGCGCGGGTCAACAGCAGGCGCAATGAGCAGTTCTTC. Supplemented by reference TRBV7-8 and TRBJ2-1, the full variable domain reads GAGVSQSPRYKVAKRGQDVALRCDPISGHVSLFWYQQALGQGPEFLTYFQNEAQLDKSGLPSDRFFAERPEGSVSTLKIQRTQQEDSAVYLCASSLARVNSRRNEQFFGPGTRLTVL.

The chain has TRBV6-5 and TRBJ2-1, with 10 bases identical to TRBD2. Trimming took 5 bases from V and 2 from J; bases not matched to a gene: 0. CDR3 length: 14 amino acids. The germline gives CDR1 MNHEY, CDR2 SVGAGI. The CDR3 coding sequence is TGTGCCAGCAGTAGCGGGAGGGCCTACAATGAGCAGTTCTTC. It specifies CASSSGRAYNEQFF.

The V and J genes are TRBV5-3 and TRBJ2-1; D unresolved. TRBV5-3 has ORF status, its function being uncertain. The V and J ends lost 1 base and 7 bases respectively, with 9 bases between them. CDR3 length: 13 residues. The chain's CDR3 is CARSLPARNEQFF. CDR3 in DNA: TGTGCCAGAAGCTTGCCAGCGCGGAATGAGCAGTTCTTC.

The rearrangement uses TRBV28 and TRBJ1-2, with 9 bases aligning to TRBD1. The CDR3 loop spans 15 amino acids. Trimming took 6 bases from V and 6 from J; bases not matched to a gene: 11. CDR1 is MDHEN and CDR2 is SYDVKM in the germline V gene. DNA for the CDR3: TGTGCCAGCAGCTACCTCGTAGGGACAGGGAATGGCTACACCTTC. This gives the protein CASSYLVGTGNGYTF.

The V and J genes are TRBV5-1 and TRBJ2-3; a possible D gene is TRBD2 (7 bases). There are 16 residues in the CDR3. Per the germline V gene, CDR1 is SGHRS and CDR2 is YFSETQ. V lost 4 bases and J lost 1, with 16 bases in between. CDR3: CASSLAGGRGTDTQYF. The CDR3 DNA reads as TGCGCCAGCAGCCTCGCCGGGGGGCGGGGCACAGATACGCAGTATTTT.

The genes are TRBV5-1 and TRBJ1-2; a weak D match, TRBD1 (5 bases). V lost 4 bases, J lost 1 base, and 11 bases lay in between. Per the germline V gene, CDR1 is SGHRS and CDR2 is YFSETQ. The CDR3 runs to 14 residues. CDR3 in amino acids: CASSPRAGNYGYTF. DNA for the CDR3: TGCGCCAGCAGCCCCAGGGCCGGTAACTATGGCTACACCTTC.

This clone was recorded a few times. This chain connects TRBV3-1 (or the pseudogene TRBV3-2) to TRBJ2-5, with a weak D call TRBD2 (5 bases). V was pared by 8 bases and J by 4 bases, with 14 bases between. The CDR3 is made up of 13 amino acids. Germline CDR1 is LGHDT and CDR2 is YNNKEL (reference sequence). CDR3 residues: CASLRVMGETQYF. CDR3 coding DNA: TGTGCCAGCTTGCGGGTGATGGGAGAGACCCAGTACTTC.

CDR3 nucleotides: TGTGCCAGCAGCCCCGGGGGACTAGCGAGTTTTCTAGGCACAGATACGCAGTATTTT. Amino acids: CASSPGGLASFLGTDTQYF. This rearrangement joins TRBV14 to TRBJ2-3, with 10 positions matching TRBD2. V dropped 4 bases and J dropped 1; count of bases not matched to a gene: 14. Germline assignment: CDR1 SGHDN and CDR2 FVKESK. This CDR3 has 19 residues.

This clone was seen a single time. J is TRBJ1-1 and V is TRBV2; a possible D gene is TRBD1 (5 bases). Trimming removed 5 bases from V and 1 base from J, with 11 bases in between. The CDR3 extends over 14 amino acids. Looked up from germline, CDR1 is SNHLY and CDR2 is FYNNEI. This chain's CDR3 is CASSQTGGNTEAFF. DNA for the CDR3: TGTGCCAGCAGTCAAACCGGGGGGAACACTGAAGCTTTCTTT.

This clone was picked up one time. V gene TRBV6-2 or TRBV6-3 combines with J gene TRBJ2-1; TRBD1 matches at 9 bases. Trimming cost V 2 bases and J 6 bases; bases outside gene matches: 8. CDR1 and CDR2 from the germline V gene are MNHEY and SVGEGT. The length of the CDR3 is 16 residues. The CDR3: CASSYPDRGKTNEQFF. The CDR3 coding sequence is TGTGCCAGCAGTTACCCGGACAGGGGAAAAACCAATGAGCAGTTCTTC.

The V and J genes are TRBV9 and TRBJ1-5; 7 bases match TRBD1. CDR3 length: 14 residues. Germline V lookup: CDR1 SGDLS, CDR2 YYNGEE. The V segment lost 3 bases and the J segment 0 bases; nucleotides outside the gene matches: 0. The CDR3 here is CASSGTGSNQPQHF. The CDR3 nucleotides are TGTGCCAGCAGCGGGACAGGTAGCAATCAGCCCCAGCATTTT.